Presented here are 13 T cell receptor beta chains from one specimen sequenced in a study of T cell responses to AZD1222 COVID-19 vaccine. Sequencing was performed with immunoSEQ multiplex PCR; in TCRdb, only in-frame clones are kept and a portion is missing. This table holds about 140,000 clones, roughly 93% found once. The sample was peripheral blood, taken 28 days after the second AZD1222 dose. The receptors originated from an adult who received the AZD1222 COVID-19 vaccine.

CDR3 amino acids: CASSRQPGNTIYF. CDR3 bases: TGTGCCAGCTCACGCCAGCCGGGAAACACCATATATTTT. The rearrangement joins TRBV18 to TRBJ1-3; unclear D gene. The CDR3 totals 13 residues. Germline CDR1 reads KGHSH; CDR2 reads LQKENI. With 4 bases removed from V and 4 bases from J, the gap between germline ends came to 8 bases.

V gene TRBV7-9 combines with J gene TRBJ1-4, with 7 nucleotides matching TRBD1. The CDR3 spans 15 residues. With 5 bases clipped from V and 5 bases from J, the junction kept 8 bases outside the gene matches. CDR1 and CDR2 from the germline V gene are SEHNR and FQNEAQ (reference sequence). DNA of the CDR3: TGTGCCAGCAGCGGAATAGGGACAGCGAATGAAAAACTGTTTTTT. It codes for CASSGIGTANEKLFF.

The chain uses TRBV5-5 and TRBJ1-5; D is ambiguous. V shed 3 bases and J shed 7 bases, with 17 bases lying between them. The CDR3 runs 15 residues. In germline, CDR1 is SGHKS, CDR2 YYEKEE (reference sequence). CDR3 loop: CASSYDPDRWQPQHF. As DNA, the CDR3 is TGTGCCAGCAGCTACGACCCGGACCGTTGGCAGCCCCAGCATTTT.

The chain recombines TRBV27 with TRBJ2-2; the D gene is possibly TRBD1 (6 bases). Between the trimmed V and J ends, which lost 2 bases and 3 bases, there was a span of 7 bases. This CDR3 region has 14 residues. CDR1 is MNHEY, CDR2 SMNVEV, per germline (reference sequence). The CDR3 sequence: CASSLDRYTGELFF. CDR3 nucleotide sequence: TGTGCCAGCAGTTTAGACAGGTACACCGGGGAGCTGTTTTTT.

J is TRBJ2-5 and V is TRBV18; 9 bases align to TRBD1. The germline gives CDR1 KGHSH, CDR2 LQKENI. Germline trimming cut 3 bases from V and 5 bases from J; bases unmatched to any gene: 7. The CDR3 has 15 residues. The CDR3: CASSPPRQGDETQYF. For the CDR3, the DNA is TGTGCCAGCTCACCCCCGAGACAGGGGGATGAGACCCAGTACTTC. The entire variable domain, with the rest obtained from reference TRBV18 and TRBJ2-5, is as follows: NAGVMQNPRHLVRRRGQEARLRCSPMKGHSHVYWYRQLPEEGLKFMVYLQKENIIDESGMPKERFSAEFPKEGPSILRIQQVVRGDSAAYFCASSPPRQGDETQYFGPGTRLLVL.

J is TRBJ2-2 and V is TRBV24-1, with TRBD1 identical over 7 bases. This CDR3 comprises 18 residues. The germline CDR1 and CDR2 sequences are KGHDR and SFDVKD. V was clipped by 4 bases and J by 1 base; unmatched bases: 11. The CDR3 spells CATSDPESTGLNTGELFF. The CDR3 DNA follows: TGTGCCACCAGTGACCCCGAATCGACAGGGTTGAACACCGGGGAGCTGTTTTTT.

This clone was seen a handful of times. In the same sample, other DNA sequences code for this CDR3. As DNA, the CDR3 is TGTGCCAGCAGTTACTCCGGTTCCTACGAGCAGTACTTC. Translating it yields CASSYSGSYEQYF. The genes are TRBV6-5 and TRBJ2-7; D is uncertain. The CDR3 contains 13 residues. The germline V and J ends were trimmed by 0 bases and 1 base, with 4 bases remaining between them. CDR1 is MNHEY and CDR2 is SVGAGI in the germline V gene.

This clone was seen once. This rearrangement joins TRBV5-1 to TRBJ1-2; possible D gene TRBD1, 5 bases. The length of the CDR3 is 13 residues. Looked up from germline, CDR1 is SGHRS and CDR2 is YFSETQ. V was trimmed by 2 bases and J by 4 bases, leaving 9 bases between them. Written as DNA, the CDR3 is TGCGCCAGCAGCTTCGGGACCGGCTATGGCTACACCTTC. Encoded protein: CASSFGTGYGYTF.

This sequence joins TRBV30 and TRBJ1-1; no reliable D call. The germline V gene has CDR1 GTSNPN and CDR2 SVGIG (reference sequence). This CDR3 comprises 14 residues. Between the trimmed V and J ends, which lost 5 bases and 2 bases, there was a span of 15 bases. Written as DNA, the CDR3 is TGTGCCTGGTTCGGAGAGGAGATAAACACTGAAGCTTTCTTT. It specifies CAWFGEEINTEAFF. The full variable domain, with the rest looked up from reference TRBV30 and TRBJ1-1, is SQTIHQWPATLVQPVGSPLSLECTVEGTSNPNLYWYRQAAGRGLQLLFYSVGIGQISSEVPQNLSASRPQDRQFILSSKKLLLSDSGFYLCAWFGEEINTEAFFGQGTRLTVV.

This chain uses TRBV4-2 with TRBJ2-3, with a possible D match to TRBD2 (5 bases). This CDR3 region has 15 residues. Between the trimmed V and J ends, which lost 3 bases and 1 base, there was a span of 11 bases. CDR1 and CDR2 (germline): LGHNA, YNFKEQ. The CDR3 bases are TGTGCCAGCAGCCAGGGCGGGTTGGGCACAGATACGCAGTATTTT. Protein sequence: CASSQGGLGTDTQYF.

The V gene is TRBV20-1, the J gene TRBJ2-3; 10 bases align to TRBD2. J gave up 5 bases and V 3 bases, and 5 bases lay outside the gene matches. Germline CDR1 reads DFQATT; CDR2 reads SNEGSKA (reference sequence). CDR3 length: 14 residues. In DNA, the CDR3 is TGCAGTGCTAGTACTAGCGGGGCATTAGATACGCAGTATTTT. Amino acid sequence: CSASTSGALDTQYF.

The chain is built from TRBV11-2 and TRBJ1-2; D gene uncertain. This CDR3 has 14 residues. Trimming removed 0 bases at V and 6 bases at J, with 11 bases between. Germline CDR1 reads SGHAT; CDR2 reads FQNNGV. CDR3 DNA: TGTGCCAGCAGCTTAGATGAGCCAGTCGATGGCTACACCTTC. Translation: CASSLDEPVDGYTF.

V and J are TRBV2 and TRBJ1-1; D unclear. V was clipped by 3 bases and J by 0 bases, with 14 bases between them. Germline V gene sequence: CDR1 SNHLY, CDR2 FYNNEI. This CDR3 spans 16 amino acids. The CDR3 spells CASSEWERPMNTEAFF. CDR3 nucleotide sequence: TGTGCCAGCAGTGAGTGGGAGCGCCCCATGAACACTGAAGCTTTCTTT.